Shown below are 26 T cell receptor beta chains from a single sample sequenced in a study of CD8+ T cells in alopecia areata (dated by TCRdb to about 2018). Interpreted using the paper, the treatment or condition label stands for: oral pan-JAK inhibitor, 5-10 mg twice daily. Libraries were constructed by the immunoSEQ multiplex PCR assay. RNA was extracted from all samples and reverse transcribed into cDNA, which served as template for TCR sequencing. The source is immuneACCESS, and TCRdb retained only in-frame sequences with V and J called. Part of the clones is not carried over; for the studies checked, unresolved V genes explain less than half of this, and the remainder is unexplained. The sample table records about 190,000 clones; 64% of these occur just once. 1.3% of the sample goes to the ten largest clones. This specimen consisted of CD4+ T cells sorted from blood, obtained around week 49, from a patient treated with tofacitinib. These receptors all come from a human donor with alopecia areata.

The rearrangement joins TRBV9 to TRBJ1-2; weak D call: TRBD1 (6 bases). The CDR3 sequence is 17 residues long. Germline V gene sequence: CDR1 SGDLS, CDR2 YYNGEE. The V end lost 5 bases, the J end lost 4 bases, and 24 bases lay between the germline ends. The CDR3 loop is CASSEKDGQSSLYGYTF. CDR3 DNA sequence: TGTGCCAGCAGTGAAAAAGATGGACAGTCCTCTCTCTATGGCTACACCTTC.

The chain combines TRBV29-1 with TRBJ2-1; weak D call: TRBD2 (5 bases). The germline gives CDR1 SQVTM, CDR2 ANQGSEA. This CDR3 is built from 13 residues. V lost 5 bases to trimming and J lost 10 bases, with 18 bases between them. The CDR3 DNA reads TGCAGCGTTAGCCTAGTTATGGGCGGGGAGCAGTTCTTC. Its translation is CSVSLVMGGEQFF.

This clone was counted between two and nine times. This sequence joins TRBV29-1 and TRBJ1-2; D might be TRBD1 (5 bases). The CDR3 extends over 13 amino acids. CDR1 SQVTM and CDR2 ANQGSEA come from the germline V gene. V was pared by 7 bases and J by 3 bases, with 15 bases between. The CDR3 region has the DNA TGCAGCGCTGGGGGGACGGAGGACTATGGCTACACCTTC. Translated, it gives CSAGGTEDYGYTF.

DNA of the CDR3: TGTGCCCTTGCGGGGGGGGACAATCAGCCCCAGCATTTT. Translating gives CALAGGDNQPQHF. The chain employs TRBV30 and TRBJ1-5; TRBD1 is a possible D gene (5 bases). V was shortened by 8 bases and J by 3 bases, with 14 bases between the two germline ends. This CDR3 is 13 amino acids long. CDR1 GTSNPN and CDR2 SVGIG come from the germline V gene (reference sequence). Using reference TRBV30 and TRBJ1-5 for the parts outside the CDR3, the full variable domain is SQTIHQWPATLVQPVGSPLSLECTVEGTSNPNLYWYRQAAGRGLQLLFYSVGIGQISSEVPQNLSASRPQDRQFILSSKKLLLSDSGFYLCALAGGDNQPQHFGDGTRLSIL.

This clone occurred a few times. The genes are TRBV30 and TRBJ2-7; TRBD1 matches at 8 bases. The V gene's germline CDR1 is GTSNPN and CDR2 SVGIG (reference sequence). J lost 9 bases, V lost 2 bases, and 9 bases had no gene match. The CDR3 contains 13 residues. The CDR3 DNA follows: TGTGCCTGGAGTCCCGGACAGGGCACAGGGCAGTACTTC. Translated: CAWSPGQGTGQYF.

This clone was observed a single time. The chain joins TRBV29-1 to TRBJ2-5; 9 nucleotides line up with TRBD2. CDR3 length: 14 amino acids. In germline, CDR1 is SQVTM, CDR2 ANQGSEA. The junction had 1 base not matched to a gene; V was cut back by 0 bases and J by 2 bases. The CDR3 nucleotides are TGCAGCGTTGAAGACGCGGGGGGGCAAGAGACCCAGTACTTC. Translation: CSVEDAGGQETQYF.

The gene calls are TRBV29-1 and TRBJ1-1; D call uncertain. Trimming shortened V by 3 bases and J by 6 bases, and 8 bases separated the two germline ends. Germline CDR1 SQVTM, CDR2 ANQGSEA. The CDR3 is 11 residues long. The CDR3 here is CSVDGSAEAFF. The CDR3 DNA sequence: TGCAGCGTTGATGGGAGCGCTGAAGCTTTCTTT.

The J gene is TRBJ2-7, the V gene TRBV30; no reliable D call. Germline CDR1 and CDR2: GTSNPN and SVGIG (reference sequence). V was pared by 4 bases and J by 0 bases, with 13 bases between. The CDR3 has 14 amino acids. CDR3 sequence reads: CAWNEAPSSYEQYF. The CDR3 DNA reads TGTGCCTGGAACGAGGCTCCTAGCTCCTACGAGCAGTACTTC.

The chain joins TRBV29-1 to TRBJ1-1; unclear D gene. Germline CDR1 SQVTM, CDR2 ANQGSEA. The V end lost 2 bases, the J end lost 7 bases, and 8 bases lay between the germline ends. This CDR3 comprises 11 residues. Written as DNA, the CDR3 is TGCAGCGTTGAAAACTGGGATGAAGCTTTCTTT. This sequence encodes CSVENWDEAFF.

By sample fraction, this clone is medium-sized. The chain employs TRBV19 and TRBJ2-6, with D unresolved. Trimming removed 3 bases at V and 0 bases at J, with 9 bases between. Germline CDR1 LNHDA, CDR2 SQIVND (reference sequence). CDR3 length equals 16 residues. CDR3 sequence reads: CASSMGSSSGANVLTF. The CDR3, as DNA: TGTGCCAGTAGTATGGGCAGCAGCTCTGGGGCCAACGTCCTGACTTTC.

This clone was seen a single time. This chain uses TRBV4-1 with TRBJ1-2, with 10 bases matching TRBD1. The CDR3 is 14 residues long. Germline V gene lookup returns CDR1 MGHRA and CDR2 YSYEKL. J lost 3 bases, V lost 4 bases, and 2 bases had no gene match. Here the CDR3 DNA reads TGCGCCAGCAGCCGGACAGGGGGAGACTATGGCTACACCTTC. Its translation: CASSRTGGDYGYTF.

The genes are TRBV2 and TRBJ2-2; 7 bases are a match to TRBD2. This CDR3 region has 16 residues. Germline lookup yields CDR1 SNHLY and CDR2 FYNNEI. The trim removed 3 bases at V and 4 bases at J, leaving 8 bases unmatched. The CDR3 nucleotides read TGTGCCAGCAGTGAGGGGTCAGGGAGGGGCACCGGGGAGCTGTTTTTT. It is translated as CASSEGSGRGTGELFF.

The chain carries TRBV29-1 and TRBJ1-1; 7 positions match TRBD1. This CDR3 has 13 residues. Trimming cost V 6 bases and J 1 base; bases outside gene matches: 5. Germline loops: CDR1 SQVTM, CDR2 ANQGSEA. The CDR3 sequence: CSVLTGWNTEAFF. CDR3 nucleotide sequence: TGCAGCGTCCTGACAGGGTGGAACACTGAAGCTTTCTTT.

This chain uses TRBV2 with TRBJ2-7; 7 bases are shared with TRBD1. This CDR3 has 14 residues. V lost 6 bases and J lost 2; bases outside the gene matches: 7. Germline V gene lookup returns CDR1 SNHLY and CDR2 FYNNEI. The CDR3: CASRDRQGAYEQYF. DNA for the CDR3: TGTGCCAGCAGGGACAGACAGGGTGCCTACGAGCAGTACTTC.

Details on this clone: The limits of the CDR3 on the DNA are not certain, so only TCRdb's listed CDR3 is given. The chain has TRBV18 and TRBJ2-3; the DNA was not compared with TRBD1, the D call given in the table. Germline CDR1 KGHSH, CDR2 LQKENI. The CDR3 has 15 amino acids, counting both end residues. The CDR3: CASSPLWQGTDTQYF.

The chain has TRBV29-1 and TRBJ2-5; TRBD2 might be the D (6 bases). Germline CDR1 reads SQVTM; CDR2 reads ANQGSEA. Between the trimmed V and J ends, which lost 0 bases and 2 bases, there was a span of 7 bases. This CDR3 spans 13 amino acids. The CDR3 region has the DNA TGCAGCGTTGAAGATGGAGGGCAAGAGACCCAGTACTTC. This sequence encodes CSVEDGGQETQYF.

The chain links TRBV14 to TRBJ1-6; 8 positions agree with TRBD1. The germline V gene encodes CDR1 SGHDN and CDR2 FVKESK. The trim removed 1 base at V and 7 bases at J, leaving 3 bases unmatched. The CDR3 sequence is 15 residues long. CDR3 amino acids: CASSQGGTGNSPLHF. The CDR3 DNA is TGTGCCAGCAGCCAAGGGGGGACAGGAAATTCACCCCTCCACTTT.

The chain links TRBV30 to TRBJ1-1, with 8 bases fitting TRBD1. Germline CDR1 and CDR2: GTSNPN and SVGIG (reference sequence). The CDR3 runs to 13 residues. J was trimmed by 0 bases and V by 5 bases; bases with no gene match: 2. CDR3 amino acids: CAWQGALNTEAFF. The CDR3 bases are TGTGCCTGGCAGGGGGCATTGAACACTGAAGCTTTCTTT.

This clone was recorded a few times. CDR3 sequence: CSVGGRFSYEQYF. In DNA form, the CDR3 reads TGCAGCGTTGGAGGGCGTTTCTCCTACGAGCAGTACTTC. The rearrangement joins TRBV29-1 to TRBJ2-7; D possibly corresponds to TRBD2 (5 bases). CDR1 and CDR2 (germline): SQVTM, ANQGSEA. The CDR3 contains 13 residues. V was cut by 4 bases and J by 0 bases, with 10 bases left in between.

V is TRBV6-5 and J is TRBJ1-1, with TRBD1 as a possible D gene (6 bases). The CDR3 has 14 amino acids. From germline, CDR1 is MNHEY and CDR2 SVGAGI. Trimming left V 2 bases short and J 5 bases short, with 12 bases between. The CDR3 region is CASSYHRVGTEAFF. The CDR3 DNA reads as TGTGCCAGCAGTTACCACAGGGTCGGGACTGAAGCTTTCTTT.

This chain connects TRBV30 to TRBJ1-2, with D possibly matching TRBD1 (5 bases). CDR3 length: 12 amino acids. The germline V gene has CDR1 GTSNPN and CDR2 SVGIG (reference sequence). Trimming pared 3 bases from V and 2 bases from J, leaving 7 bases between. CDR3 DNA: TGTGCCTGGAGGGGGCCCAACTATGGCTACACCTTC. Its protein is CAWRGPNYGYTF.

The table lists this clone with a few counts. This rearrangement joins TRBV25-1 to TRBJ2-3; TRBD2 aligns across 8 bases. The CDR3 covers 18 residues. V dropped 6 bases and J dropped 1; count of bases not matched to a gene: 15. Germline V gene sequence: CDR1 MGHDK, CDR2 SYGVNS. The CDR3 DNA reads TGTGCCAGCAGGCAATCCAGCGGGGGCACCAGGGGCACAGATACGCAGTATTTT. It translates to CASRQSSGGTRGTDTQYF.

The chain is built from TRBV2 and TRBJ2-7; 9 nucleotides agree with TRBD2. The J segment lost 4 bases and the V segment lost 4 bases, leaving 8 bases of the junction unmatched. Germline lookup yields CDR1 SNHLY and CDR2 FYNNEI. There are 15 residues in the CDR3. CDR3 sequence (DNA): TGTGCCAGCAGTGCAAGCGGGGGGATCGGATACGAGCAGTACTTC. This sequence encodes CASSASGGIGYEQYF.

The DNA of the CDR3 is TGTGCCTGGAGGGCCCCCGGGGAGAGCTCCTATAATTCACCCCTCCACTTT. Amino acid sequence: CAWRAPGESSYNSPLHF. J is TRBJ1-6 and V is TRBV30, with no clear D. The germline V gene encodes CDR1 GTSNPN and CDR2 SVGIG (reference sequence). The ends were cut back, 3 bases at V and 0 bases at J, with 15 bases in the middle. The CDR3 spans 17 residues.

This rearrangement joins TRBV6-6 to TRBJ1-2, with 7 bases matching TRBD1. Germline CDR1 is MNHNY and CDR2 is SVGAGI (reference sequence). This CDR3 is built from 14 residues. Trimming took 6 bases from V and 3 from J; bases not matched to a gene: 7. This CDR3 is CASSSTGEDYGYTF. The CDR3 coding sequence is TGTGCCAGCAGCAGCACAGGGGAAGACTATGGCTACACCTTC.

This sequence joins TRBV29-1 and TRBJ1-1; 7 bases agree with TRBD1. Trimming cost V 4 bases and J 1 base; bases outside gene matches: 6. Germline V gene sequence: CDR1 SQVTM, CDR2 ANQGSEA. The CDR3 extends over 14 amino acids. As DNA, the CDR3 is TGCAGCGTTGGCATAGGGGGCCAGAACACTGAAGCTTTCTTT. Translation gives CSVGIGGQNTEAFF.